Below are 25 T cell receptor beta chains sequenced from a single sample in a study of tumor-infiltrating lymphocytes in primary liver carcinoma. Synthesis of TCR beta cDNA was carried out from around 500 ng total RNA with a constant-region primer. Investigators got TCR beta libraries out of three nested multiplex PCR rounds, done with slightly modified ARM-PCR. Researchers ran the first two PCR rounds for roughly 10 cycles each with TRBV1-TRBV30 forward primers and a C-beta reverse primer. In TCRdb, the multiplex PCR reads were re-called with MiXCR into one record per CDR3 protein. The sample lists 110,000 or so distinct CDR3 sequences, roughly 80% occurring once. RNA and DNA were co-extracted from about 19-30 mg of unsorted bulk tissue. Sample: liver tumor tissue from sampling region 3. The sample's subset: tumor region T3, left-lateral pole. These TCRs come from a man aged 40-49 years with primary liver carcinoma and hepatitis B virus infection.

The rearrangement links TRBV6-6 to TRBJ1-6; TRBD1 aligns across 8 bases. The V and J ends lost 10 bases and 13 bases, in that order; junction bases with no gene match: 12. Germline V gene sequence: CDR1 MNHNY, CDR2 SVGAGI (reference sequence). This CDR3 is built from 13 residues. The CDR3 loop is CANSTTGVSPLHF. Here the CDR3 DNA reads TGTGCCAATAGTACGACAGGGGTTTCGCCCCTCCACTTT.

In the case of this clonotype: The junction departs from the called germline gene at one end, perhaps through a read error. The chain carries TRBV6-5 and TRBJ2-7; the D gene is possibly TRBD2 (5 bases). CDR1 is MNHEY and CDR2 is SVGAGI in the germline V gene. The CDR3 consists of 15 residues. CDR3 amino acids: CASRRTQTHPYEQYF. CDR3 coding DNA: TGTGCCAGCAGACGGACTCAAACCCATCCGTACGAGCAATACTTC.

This clonotype was seen at least ten times. The chain combines TRBV13 with TRBJ2-1; 8 bases align to TRBD2. Germline CDR1 reads PRHDT; CDR2 reads FYEKMQ (reference sequence). The trim removed 1 base at V and 1 base at J, leaving 3 bases unmatched. The CDR3 spans 16 residues. This CDR3 reads CASSLAAGVSYNEQFF. CDR3 bases: TGTGCCAGCAGCTTAGCAGCGGGAGTATCCTACAATGAGCAGTTCTTC. Together with reference TRBV13 and TRBJ2-1, the CDR3 gives the full variable domain: AAGVIQSPRHLIKEKRETATLKCYPIPRHDTVYWYQQGPGQDPQFLISFYEKMQSDKGSIPDRFSAQQFSDYHSELNMSSLELGDSALYFCASSLAAGVSYNEQFFGPGTRLTVL.

This clonotype was picked up one time. The genes are TRBV28 and TRBJ2-1; D might be TRBD2 (5 bases). This CDR3 has 14 residues. Germline lookup yields CDR1 MDHEN and CDR2 SYDVKM. V lost 3 bases and J lost 8, with 14 bases in between. This CDR3 is CASSFRREGDEQFF. The CDR3 DNA sequence: TGTGCCAGCAGTTTCAGGCGTGAGGGCGATGAGCAGTTCTTC.

With regard to this clonotype: One end of the junction varies from germline; a read error may be responsible. The chain recombines TRBV20-1 with TRBJ1-2, with TRBD1 matching 7 bases. The CDR3 is made up of 13 amino acids. CDR1 and CDR2 from the germline V gene are DFQATT and SNEGSKA (reference sequence). CDR3 in amino acids: CSAEGQVYYGYTF. The CDR3 nucleotides read TGCAGTGCCGAAGGACAGGTATACTATGGCTACACTTTC.

The chain recombines TRBV5-4 with TRBJ1-4; D unresolved. V shed 2 bases and J shed 7 bases, with 15 bases lying between them. The V gene's germline CDR1 is SGHNT and CDR2 YYREEE (reference sequence). This CDR3 has 15 residues. CDR3 protein: CASSLWGSGVEKLFF. The CDR3 DNA sequence: TGTGCCAGCAGCTTATGGGGTAGTGGCGTTGAAAAACTGTTTTTT.

Note on this clonotype: At one of its ends the junction is not consistent with the germline gene, which may arise from a read error. This chain links TRBV29-1 with TRBJ2-1; 9 bases fit TRBD2. CDR3 length equals 15 residues. Germline CDR1 SQVTM, CDR2 ANQGSEA. For the CDR3, the DNA is TGCAGCGTTGGACTAGCGGTAGGATTCTACAATGAGCGGTCCTTC. Translating gives CSVGLAVGFYNERSF.

Worth noting for this clonotype: Because it lacks the conserved phenylalanine or tryptophan at the end, this CDR3 is likely a read error. This chain joins TRBV10-2 and TRBJ2-3; TRBD2 matches 8 bases. CDR1 WSHSY and CDR2 SAAADI come from the germline V gene. The ends lost 2 bases at V and 4 bases at J; junction bases unmatched: 5. The CDR3 contains 15 residues. Here the CDR3 DNA reads TGCGCCAGCAGTGAGGCGGGGGGACCCTCAGATACGCAGTATCTT. It specifies CASSEAGGPSDTQYL.

Details on this clonotype: Compared with germline, one end of the junction differs, possibly owing to a read error. This chain connects TRBV7-8 to TRBJ2-3; 7 bases line up with TRBD2. This CDR3 has 18 amino acids. The germline V gene has CDR1 SGHVS and CDR2 FQNEAQ. CDR3 region: CTSRPVFGGGPWADTQYF. For the CDR3, the DNA is TGTACCAGCAGACCCGTTTTTGGGGGAGGGCCATGGGCAGATACGCAGTATTTT.

Notes on this clonotype: No conserved phenylalanine or tryptophan is present at the end of the CDR3, so a read error is the likely explanation. This chain joins TRBV6-2 or TRBV6-3 and TRBJ2-7; 11 bases align to TRBD2. The CDR3 runs to 17 residues. J lost 3 bases, V lost 2 bases, and 9 bases had no gene match. CDR1 and CDR2 (germline): MNHEY, SVGEGT. CDR3 DNA sequence: TGTGCCAGCAGTTACGATGGGGAGACTAGCGGGATCTACGAGCAGTACTCC. Translated, it gives CASSYDGETSGIYEQYS.

In its sample, this clonotype was seen once. A junction end diverges from the germline sequence, so it may reflect a read error. The CDR3 loop reads CASRPGQASYKQYF. The CDR3, as DNA: TGTGCCAGCAGACCGGGACAGGCCTCCTACAAGCAGTATTTC. The rearrangement uses TRBV5-5 and TRBJ2-7; 8 bases line up with TRBD1. Germline V gene data show CDR1 as SGHKS and CDR2 as YYEKEE (reference sequence). The CDR3 has 14 amino acids.

This clonotype was counted a few times. The rearrangement joins TRBV5-5 to TRBJ1-2; a possible D gene is TRBD1 (6 bases). CDR1 and CDR2 (germline): SGHKS, YYEKEE (reference sequence). V lost 4 bases and J 0 bases, leaving 16 bases between the germline ends. The CDR3 runs 16 residues. The CDR3 reads CASSHRPDRTNYGYTF. The CDR3 DNA follows: TGTGCCAGCAGCCATCGCCCGGACAGAACTAACTATGGCTACACCTTC.

The chain recombines TRBV4-3 with TRBJ2-4; D is possibly TRBD1 (5 bases). CDR3 length equals 16 residues. V was pared by 0 bases and J by 0 bases, with 9 bases between. Germline assignment: CDR1 LGHNA and CDR2 YSLEER. CDR3 coding DNA: TGCGCCAGCAGCCAAGACGACAGTCTAGCCAAAAACATTCAGTACTTC. Protein product: CASSQDDSLAKNIQYF.

The CDR3, as DNA: TGTGCCACCAGTGACTCCAGGGTAAACATTCAGTACTTC. Translation: CATSDSRVNIQYF. The chain employs TRBV24-1 and TRBJ2-4; possibly TRBD1 for D (5 bases). Germline V gene lookup returns CDR1 KGHDR and CDR2 SFDVKD. The CDR3 runs to 13 residues. Trimming pared 4 bases from V and 6 bases from J, leaving 9 bases between.

This clonotype was counted at least ten times. The V gene is TRBV10-2, the J gene TRBJ2-7; 10 positions match TRBD1. Germline V gene lookup returns CDR1 WSHSY and CDR2 SAAADI. With 8 bases clipped from V and 5 bases from J, the junction kept 6 bases outside the gene matches. The CDR3 runs to 13 residues. CDR3 nucleotides: TGCGCCAGCCGGGACAGGGGTATCGACGAGCAGTACTTC. This translates into CASRDRGIDEQYF.

A remark on this clonotype: As the CDR3 is not closed by the conserved phenylalanine or tryptophan, this likely results from a read error. The chain recombines TRBV4-1 with TRBJ1-6, with no clear D. The CDR3 sequence is 17 residues long. CDR1 is MGHRA, CDR2 YSYEKL, per germline. CDR3 sequence reads: CASSQADSVLDNSPLHS. In nucleotides, the CDR3 is TGCGCCAGTAGCCAAGCGGACTCCGTTCTGGATAATTCACCCCTCCACTCT.

The chain uses TRBV5-1 and TRBJ2-7, with TRBD2 matching 9 bases. The CDR3 totals 18 residues. Germline CDR1 reads SGHRS; CDR2 reads YFSETQ. V dropped 6 bases and J dropped 6; count of bases not matched to a gene: 22. DNA of the CDR3: TGCGCCAGCAACTCGGATCGTGGTAGCGGGAGATTCCTCCCCGAGCAGTACTTC. Translation gives CASNSDRGSGRFLPEQYF.

Here the CDR3 DNA reads TGTGCCATTAGCCCGGGGACAGGAGCCGAGGAGCTGTTTTTT. Translation: CAISPGTGAEELFF. The chain links TRBV7-2 to TRBJ2-2; 8 bases are a match to TRBD1. The V segment lost 10 bases and the J segment 10 bases; nucleotides outside the gene matches: 14. The CDR3 loop spans 14 amino acids. CDR1 and CDR2 from the germline V gene are SGHTA and FQGNSA.

This clonotype was observed a single time. The gene calls are TRBV4-2 and TRBJ2-3, with D possibly TRBD2 on 5 matching bases. Trimming cost V 0 bases and J 13 bases, with 14 bases left between them. Germline V gene sequence: CDR1 LGHNA, CDR2 YNFKEQ. This CDR3 has 13 residues. CDR3 protein: CASSQDHDSREYF. CDR3 DNA: TGTGCCAGCAGCCAAGATCATGATTCGAGGGAGTATTTT.

This clonotype is judged medium-sized (0.01 to 0.1%). This chain links TRBV4-2 with TRBJ2-1; 8 positions agree with TRBD1. CDR1 and CDR2 (germline): LGHNA, YNFKEQ. The CDR3 covers 15 residues. Trimming cost V 0 bases and J 9 bases; bases outside gene matches: 7. CDR3 amino acids: CASSQDFGQGIEQFF. The CDR3 region has the DNA TGTGCCAGCAGCCAAGATTTCGGACAGGGAATTGAGCAGTTCTTC.

Of note for this clonotype: Since no conserved phenylalanine or tryptophan closes the CDR3, a read error is the likely cause. The DNA is left out, because the CDR3 cannot be placed on it with certainty; the CDR3 is given as TCRdb lists it. The chain links TRBV12-3 or TRBV12-4 to TRBJ2-7; the table's TRBD2 call for D was not verified on the DNA. The CDR3 region is 14 residues in length, termini included. The CDR3: CASSRLSGDYEQCL.

As regards this clonotype: One end of the junction fails to match germline, which may point to a read error. The genes are TRBV11-3 and TRBJ2-1; D remains unclear. Germline V gene lookup returns CDR1 SGHNT and CDR2 YENEEA. The CDR3 totals 14 residues. CDR3: CANSLEVSNNEQFF. CDR3 DNA: TGTGCCAACAGCTTAGAGGTCAGTAACAATGAGCAGTTCTTC.

Concerning this clonotype: The missing conserved phenylalanine or tryptophan at the end of this CDR3 makes a read error likely. The DNA is left out, because the CDR3 cannot be placed on it with certainty; the CDR3 is given as TCRdb lists it. This chain connects TRBV12-5 to TRBJ2-7. A total of 13 residues make up the CDR3, ends included. The germline V gene has CDR1 LGHNT and CDR2 FRNRAP. CDR3: CASEETGSYEQYL.

This clonotype has more than one count but fewer than ten. The junction does not match germline at one end; this may be a read error. V gene TRBV14 combines with J gene TRBJ2-7, with TRBD2 matching over 13 bases. Germline V lookup: CDR1 SGHDN, CDR2 FVKESK. This CDR3 has 18 residues. The CDR3: CAGSHMSGLAGASYEQYF. The CDR3 DNA reads as TGTGCCGGCAGCCATATGTCTGGACTAGCGGGAGCCTCCTACGAGCAGTACTTC.

With regard to this clonotype: One end of the junction is discordant with germline, which a read error may explain. The CDR3 nucleotides are TGTGCCACCAGTTATACAGGACCTTTCTCCGGGGAGCCGTTTTTT. Translation gives CATSYTGPFSGEPFF. This sequence joins TRBV11-1 and TRBJ2-2; D is perhaps TRBD1 or TRBD2 (5 bases each). The CDR3 contains 15 residues. Germline V CDR1 and CDR2: SGHAT, FQDESV (reference sequence).